This TCR beta chain was recovered during a study of blood T cells in healthy people across ages (dated by TCRdb to the mid-2010s). Regarding the research as a whole: In model experiments, template switching captured about one uniquely barcoded TCR beta cDNA molecule for every two T cells. Four age groups were formed from the donors: young (average approximately 15 years), middle-aged (approximately 40), aged (62) and long-lived (more than 75). To track age-related changes in TCR beta repertoire diversity, the study relied on deep sequencing normalized with unique cDNA molecular identifiers. Using the same blood draw, the study looked at two additional independent replicas of 1 million unique cDNA reads for two donors, one aged 18 to 29 and the other aged 80 or older. To avoid experimental bias, donors of different ages were distributed randomly across sequencing lanes.

Overall study outcomes, separate from this receptor: Because the CMV infection status of the donors was unknown, age-related changes in expanded clonotypes may potentially have been confounded. A strong correlation was found between observed TCR beta diversity and the percentage of naive T cells measured by flow cytometry. Conclusive comparison of naive and antigen-experienced compartments was prevented by the profiling of bulk unsorted PBMCs. Estimates of total diversity from one million sequenced T cells were regarded as lower bounds and underestimates. The long-lived group showed more naive CD4+ T cells, fewer expanded clones and increased TCR diversity than the aged group, suggesting age selection. As age increased, observed TCR beta diversity per million T cells dropped in a roughly linear way, and a significant reduction was already evident by age 40.

The approximately 39 donors, aged roughly 6 to 95 years, were systemically healthy Caucasian individuals from Russia. Approximately 10 milliliters of peripheral blood were collected from each donor into EDTA-treated Vacutainer tubes. Ficoll-Paque density-gradient centrifugation was used to isolate PBMCs, with at least 6 million per sample. Total RNA was extracted from PBMCs with Trizol reagent, with at least 5 micrograms obtained per sample. The percentages of naive CD45RAhigh/CD27high T cells were determined by flow cytometry on a PBMC aliquot from every donor. A remark on this clonotype: Its antigen is not yet known. Base qualities are not recorded, but no much larger clone differs from it by a single base.

Libraries were constructed by 5' RACE. The sequencing machine was an Illumina HiSeq 2500. A second PCR of about 7 to 12 cycles was run with a J-beta primer mix and a sample-barcoded 5' primer. A unique molecular identifier was introduced onto each TCR beta cDNA molecule by a template-switch 5' adaptor carrying 12 random nucleotides. Each sample yielded at least 2.5 million CDR3-containing paired-end reads. The Mint cDNA synthesis kit, primed by a TRBC-specific oligonucleotide, was used to synthesize first-strand cDNA from all RNA. All cDNA was treated with uracil-DNA glycosylase and then went through a first 18-cycle PCR with the universal primers M1SS and BC2_uni_R. Turning to the authors' computational methods: Each sample was normalized by randomly selecting 1 million high-quality reads, each carrying a distinct molecular identifier. Instead of being binned into consensus sequences, reads that shared molecular identifiers were thrown out. MiTCR, run with a Q25 quality threshold and the strictest error-elimination algorithm, handled CDR3 identification, clonotype clustering and error correction. A nonparametric unseen species model using Euler transformation provided a lower-bound estimate of total TCR beta diversity. TCRdb took the public reads, trimmed them with fastp at Q25, ran MiXCR for clone calling and kept in-frame beta chains. Every CDR3 protein is listed once, alongside the most common genes and DNA of its rows. Here the V and J calls rest on TCRdb's processing, not on the authors' analysis. The sample has some 550,000 distinct CDR3 sequences on record, under 55% of them singletons. About 26% of the sample belongs to the ten largest clones.

V drops 5 bases and J drops 7 bases, leaving 15 bases in between. CDR1 SGHTA and CDR2 FQGNSA are derived from the germline V gene. The CDR3 spans 14 residues, from the cysteine through the phenylalanine. CDR3 DNA only is kept here, 42 bases in frame from base 1. The source of this sequence is an elderly man in good health. Sequenced material: blood. The sequence links TRBV7-2 to TRBJ2-1; the D gene is perhaps TRBD2, on 6 matching bases. The CDR3: CASSPGTLWNEQFF. The nucleotides are TGTGCCAGCAGCCCCGGGACTTTATGGAATGAGCAGTTCTTC. Joined to the reference TRBV7-2 and TRBJ2-1 proteins, this CDR3 gives the full variable domain: GAGVSQSPSNKVTEKGKDVELRCDPISGHTALYWYRQSLGQGLEFLIYFQGNSAPDKSGLPSDRFSAERTGGSVSTLTIQRTQQEDSAVYLCASSPGTLWNEQFFGPGTRLTVL.